These T cell receptor beta chains were read from a single sample in a study of OX40 agonist ivuxolimab in advanced cancers. Libraries were prepared by immunoSEQ multiplex PCR; TCRdb keeps only in-frame clonotypes and omits some of them. The sample has 40,000 to 50,000 clones; around 90% are singletons. Sequencing was performed on CD4+ or CD8+ T cells sorted from blood, taken in a trial of the OX40 agonist ivuxolimab. The receptor set was obtained from an adult with an advanced solid tumor such as melanoma, head and neck, liver or kidney cancer. Each CDR3 is given with its conserved first and last residue. D genes are given only for firm matches. The size entry is marked missing in some rows and otherwise reads once, few, many or a size class.

V gene	D gene	J gene	clone size	CDR3 DNA	CDR3 protein
TRBV15	TRBD2	TRBJ2-5	.	TGTGCCACCAGCCTCCGGGGGAGGGAAAGAGAGACCCAGTACTTC	CATSLRGRERETQYF
TRBV21-1	.	TRBJ2-3	.	TGTGCCAGCAGCAAATCATGGGGAAAGCGGGATAGGCGGGCAGATACGCAGTATTTT	CASSKSWGKRDRRADTQYF
TRBV20-1	.	TRBJ1-1	.	TGCAGTGCTAAAATGAACACTGAAGCTTTCTTT	CSAKMNTEAFF
TRBV7-2	.	TRBJ1-5	few	TGTGCCAGCAGCTTTTCAGGGGCCCAGCCCCAGCATTTT	CASSFSGAQPQHF
TRBV7-8	.	TRBJ2-3	.	TGTGCCAGCAGCGTACTAGCAGGGGCGGGTACAGATACGCAGTATTTT	CASSVLAGAGTDTQYF
TRBV6-5	.	TRBJ1-4	.	TGTGCCAGCAGTGTAATGCGGGGGGCGACTGAAAAACTGTTTTTT	CASSVMRGATEKLFF
TRBV5-1	.	TRBJ1-2	.	TGCGCCAGCAGCTGGGACTCCCCGGGGGGCTACACCTTC	CASSWDSPGGYTF
TRBV6-6	TRBD2	TRBJ2-5	.	TGTGCCAGCAGTTACACGGGGGGTCGACTAGAGACCCAGTACTTC	CASSYTGGRLETQYF
TRBV7-2	TRBD2	TRBJ2-7	.	TGTGCCAGCAGCTTAGCAGCGGGGGCCTCAGGGGAGCAGTACTTC	CASSLAAGASGEQYF
TRBV10-3	.	TRBJ2-2	.	TGTGCCATCAGCTGGGGCGGGGAGCTGTTTTTT	CAISWGGELFF
TRBV27	TRBD1	TRBJ1-1	.	TGTGCCAGCAGTCCTCTAAACAGGGGTGACACTGAAGCTTTCTTT	CASSPLNRGDTEAFF
TRBV10-3	.	TRBJ2-5	.	TGTGCCATCGGGGACTCAACCCAAGAGACCCAGTACTTC	CAIGDSTQETQYF
TRBV7-8	.	TRBJ2-7	.	TGTGCCAGCAGTCTTCTGGCGGGGGCCCTATACGAGCAGTACTTC	CASSLLAGALYEQYF
TRBV18	.	TRBJ2-1	.	TGTGCCAGCTCACCAAGACGGGGAAGCTCCTACAATGAGCAGTTCTTC	CASSPRRGSSYNEQFF
TRBV5-8	.	TRBJ2-7	.	TGTGCCAGCAGCCCCCTGCGGGGGCTCCTCTACGAGCAGTACTTC	CASSPLRGLLYEQYF
TRBV28	.	TRBJ1-4	.	TGTGCCACCGCGCTCGGGGGTGGTATTGAAAAACTGTTTTTT	CATALGGGIEKLFF
TRBV7-7	.	TRBJ2-7	.	TGTGCTAGCAGCTTAAGGAGAGACTCCTACGAGCAGTACTTC	CASSLRRDSYEQYF
TRBV2	.	TRBJ2-1	.	TGTGCCAGCAGTGGTATGGGAACCGGCGGAGGATACAATGAGCAGTTCTTC	CASSGMGTGGGYNEQFF
TRBV5-1	.	TRBJ2-5	.	TGCGCCAGCAGCTTGCCAGGGGGGGCCGGTGAGACCCAGTACTTC	CASSLPGGAGETQYF
TRBV5-4	TRBD1	TRBJ2-5	once	TGTGCCAGCTCGGGGACAGGGAAAGGAGACTTCCAAGAGACCCAGTACTTC	CASSGTGKGDFQETQYF
TRBV6-5	.	TRBJ2-7	.	TGTGCCAGCAGAACCTCAGGGGGGGAGCAGTACTTC	CASRTSGGEQYF
TRBV6-5	.	TRBJ2-7	.	TGTGCCAGCAGTTACAAAGGGGCCGCAGACGAGCAGTACTTC	CASSYKGAADEQYF
TRBV7-3	.	TRBJ1-1	.	TGTGCCAGCAGCCCTGGGGTGACTGGGAAAGCTTTCTTT	CASSPGVTGKAFF
TRBV11-3	.	TRBJ2-5	.	TGTGCCAGCAGCTCCCTTAAGTACTTC	CASSSLKYF
TRBV18	TRBD1	TRBJ1-5	.	TGTGCCAGCTCGCGGGACAGGGGCAGCAATCAGCCCCAGCATTTT	CASSRDRGSNQPQHF
TRBV5-1	.	TRBJ2-2	.	TGCGCCAGCAGCCGCGTCGGGGAGCTGTTTTTT	CASSRVGELFF
TRBV4-1	TRBD1	TRBJ1-2	.	TGCGCCAGCAGCCACCCGGGACAGAGGAACTATGGCTACACCTTC	CASSHPGQRNYGYTF
TRBV7-2	.	TRBJ2-2	.	TGTGCCAGCAGCTTAAACTTACCTTCCACCGGGGAGCTGTTTTTT	CASSLNLPSTGELFF
TRBV9	.	TRBJ2-2	.	TGTGCCAGCACCAGGTACAGGGATACCGGGGAGCTGTTTTTT	CASTRYRDTGELFF
TRBV19	.	TRBJ1-1	few	TGTGCCAGTAGTATCGGGGGAGGAGCAATTAACACTGAAGCTTTCTTT	CASSIGGGAINTEAFF
TRBV15	TRBD2	TRBJ2-1	once	TGTGCCACCAGCAGAGGTGGGACTACCCCCTCCAATGAGCAGTTCTTC	CATSRGGTTPSNEQFF
TRBV30	.	TRBJ1-3	.	TGTGCCTGGAGCGGGCCCGCGGGAGGTTCCACCATATATTTT	CAWSGPAGGSTIYF
TRBV7-8	.	TRBJ1-1	.	TGTGCCAGCAGCTTAGAGTGGAGGACTGAAGCTTTCTTT	CASSLEWRTEAFF
TRBV9	TRBD2	TRBJ2-3	.	TGTGCCAGTTCTAGCGGTTACACAGATACGCAGTATTTT	CASSSGYTDTQYF
TRBV25-1	TRBD1	TRBJ1-3	.	TGTGCCAGCAGTGTGGGACAGTGGAACACCATATATTTT	CASSVGQWNTIYF
TRBV6-1	TRBD1	TRBJ1-6	.	TGTGCCAGCAGTGAAACCCGGGACAGCTATAATTCACCCCTCCACTTT	CASSETRDSYNSPLHF
TRBV6-5	TRBD1	TRBJ1-1	.	TGTGCCAGCAGGGGAACAGGGGGCGTTGAAGCTTTCTTT	CASRGTGGVEAFF
TRBV19	TRBD2	TRBJ2-3	.	TGTGCCAGTAGTGTGGTGCGCGGGGGGGCAGATACGCAGTATTTT	CASSVVRGGADTQYF
TRBV5-1	.	TRBJ1-5	few	TGCGCCAGCAGCCTTACCGGGGGCAATCAGCCCCAGCATTTT	CASSLTGGNQPQHF
TRBV2	.	TRBJ1-1	.	TGTGCCAGCAGCGCCCCTAAAGACAGGATCATGAACACTGAAGCTTTCTTT	CASSAPKDRIMNTEAFF
TRBV7-3	TRBD1	TRBJ2-3	.	TGTGCCAGCAGCCCTGGGACAGGCTACACAGATACGCAGTATTTT	CASSPGTGYTDTQYF
TRBV7-3	.	TRBJ1-6	.	TGTGCCAGCAGCCAAGGACAGAGAGGTTCACCCCTCCACTTT	CASSQGQRGSPLHF
TRBV21-1	.	TRBJ1-5	.	TGTGCCACGCCAGGATATTTATATAATCAGCCCCAGCATTTT	CATPGYLYNQPQHF
TRBV7-6	.	TRBJ1-2	.	TGTGCCGGCAGCTTAGAGGTTGGCTCAAACTATGGCTACACCTTC	CAGSLEVGSNYGYTF
TRBV2	TRBD1	TRBJ1-4	.	TGTGCCGTACGGACAGGGGGCTCTGGTAATGAAAAACTGTTTTTT	CAVRTGGSGNEKLFF
TRBV4-3	.	TRBJ2-7	.	TGCGCCAGCAGCCAAGAAGGGTTCGGGACACCTGCCTACGAGCAGTACTTC	CASSQEGFGTPAYEQYF
TRBV2	.	TRBJ1-3	once	TGTGCCAGCTCCCCTCGGGGGGCCAACACCATATATTTT	CASSPRGANTIYF
TRBV9	.	TRBJ1-5	once	TGTGCCAGCAGCGTGAGATATGATCAGCCCCAGCATTTT	CASSVRYDQPQHF
TRBV7-9	TRBD1	TRBJ2-3	.	TGTGCCAGCAGCCTCGACAGGGGTCCCACAGATACGCAGTATTTT	CASSLDRGPTDTQYF